Sequencing of this T cell receptor beta chain was carried out in a study of T cell changes during pregnancy in multiple sclerosis. CDR3 length: 16 amino acids. Germline CDR1 is KGHSH and CDR2 is LQKENI. Trimming removed 2 bases from V and 1 base from J, with 15 bases in between. Using immunoSEQ multiplex PCR, the repertoire was profiled, and TCRdb retains in-frame clones only, with some absent. The sample carries approximately 41,000 clones, roughly 92% recorded once. This chain uses TRBV18 with TRBJ2-7; D is possibly TRBD1 (6 bases). The material was CD4+ T cells from peripheral blood mononuclear cells, obtained in the first trimester of pregnancy. This receptor was taken from a female donor with multiple sclerosis, enrolled in a pregnancy study. CDR3 bases: TGTGCCAGCTCACCAAGCCAGGGGCTGGTATCCTACGAGCAGTACTTC. The encoded protein is CASSPSQGLVSYEQYF.